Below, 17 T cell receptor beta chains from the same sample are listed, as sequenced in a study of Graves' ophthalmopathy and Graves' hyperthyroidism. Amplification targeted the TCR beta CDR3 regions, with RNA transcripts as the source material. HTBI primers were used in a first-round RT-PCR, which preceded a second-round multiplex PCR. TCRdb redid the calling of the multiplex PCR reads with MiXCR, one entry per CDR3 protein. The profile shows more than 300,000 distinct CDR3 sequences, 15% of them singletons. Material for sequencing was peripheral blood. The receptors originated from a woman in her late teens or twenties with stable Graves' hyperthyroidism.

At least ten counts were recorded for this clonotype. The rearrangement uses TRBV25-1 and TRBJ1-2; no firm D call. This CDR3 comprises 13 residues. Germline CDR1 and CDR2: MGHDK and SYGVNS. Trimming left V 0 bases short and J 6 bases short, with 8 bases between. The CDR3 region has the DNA TGTGCCAGCAGTGAATATCAAGGCAATGGCTACACCTTC. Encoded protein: CASSEYQGNGYTF.

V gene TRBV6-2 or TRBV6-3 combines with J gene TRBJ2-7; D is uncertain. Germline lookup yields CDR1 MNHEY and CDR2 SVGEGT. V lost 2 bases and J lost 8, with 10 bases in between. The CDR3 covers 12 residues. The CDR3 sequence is CASSYGRSQQYF. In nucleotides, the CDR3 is TGTGCCAGCAGTTACGGCCGGTCCCAGCAGTACTTC.

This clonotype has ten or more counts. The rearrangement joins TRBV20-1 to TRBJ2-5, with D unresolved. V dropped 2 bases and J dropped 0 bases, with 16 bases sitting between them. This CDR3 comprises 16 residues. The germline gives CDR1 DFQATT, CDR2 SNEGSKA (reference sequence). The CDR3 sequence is CSARYPFPRDQETQYF. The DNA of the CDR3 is TGCAGTGCTAGATACCCTTTCCCACGAGACCAAGAGACCCAGTACTTC.

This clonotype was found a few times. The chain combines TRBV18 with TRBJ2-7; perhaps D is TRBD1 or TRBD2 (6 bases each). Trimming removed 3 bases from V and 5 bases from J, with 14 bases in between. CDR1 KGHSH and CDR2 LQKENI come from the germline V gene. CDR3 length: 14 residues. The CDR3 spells CASSPSGARNEQYF. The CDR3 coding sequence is TGTGCCAGCTCACCTTCGGGGGCCCGGAACGAGCAGTACTTC.

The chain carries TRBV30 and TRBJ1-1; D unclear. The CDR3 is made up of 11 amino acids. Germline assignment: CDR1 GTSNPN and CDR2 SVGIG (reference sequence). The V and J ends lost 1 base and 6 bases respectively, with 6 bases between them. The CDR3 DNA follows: TGTGCCTGGAGTGGAAGGTCTGAAGCTTTCTTT. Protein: CAWSGRSEAFF.

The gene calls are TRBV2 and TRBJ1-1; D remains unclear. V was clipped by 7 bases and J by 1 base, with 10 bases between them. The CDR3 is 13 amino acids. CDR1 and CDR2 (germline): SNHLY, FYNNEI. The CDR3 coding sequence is TGTGCCAGCACGGGATCCAGGAACACTGAAGCTTTCTTT. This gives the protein CASTGSRNTEAFF.

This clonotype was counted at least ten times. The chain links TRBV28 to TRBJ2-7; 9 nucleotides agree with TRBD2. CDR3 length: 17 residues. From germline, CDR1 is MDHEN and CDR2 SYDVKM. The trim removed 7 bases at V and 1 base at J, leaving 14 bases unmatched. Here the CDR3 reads CASTPPPERGVSYEQYF. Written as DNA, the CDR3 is TGTGCCAGCACACCCCCTCCAGAGCGGGGGGTATCCTACGAGCAGTACTTC.

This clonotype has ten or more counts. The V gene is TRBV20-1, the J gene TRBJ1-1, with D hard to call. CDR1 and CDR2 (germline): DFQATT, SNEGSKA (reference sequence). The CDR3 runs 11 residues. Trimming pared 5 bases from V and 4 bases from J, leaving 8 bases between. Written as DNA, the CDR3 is TGCAGTGCTCGCGAAGGCACTGAAGCTTTCTTT. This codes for CSAREGTEAFF.

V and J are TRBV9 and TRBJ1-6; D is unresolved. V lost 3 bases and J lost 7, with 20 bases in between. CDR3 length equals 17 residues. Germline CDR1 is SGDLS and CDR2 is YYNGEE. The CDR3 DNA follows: TGTGCCAGCAGCGGACCCCCCGGACTGCCTATGAATTCACCCCTCCACTTT. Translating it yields CASSGPPGLPMNSPLHF.

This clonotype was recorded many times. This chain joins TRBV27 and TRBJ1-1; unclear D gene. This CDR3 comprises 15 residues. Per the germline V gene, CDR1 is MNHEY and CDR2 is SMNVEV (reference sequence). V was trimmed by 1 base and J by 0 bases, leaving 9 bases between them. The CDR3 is CASSLLSTLNTEAFF. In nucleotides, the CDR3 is TGTGCCAGCAGTTTATTAAGTACTCTGAACACTGAAGCTTTCTTT.

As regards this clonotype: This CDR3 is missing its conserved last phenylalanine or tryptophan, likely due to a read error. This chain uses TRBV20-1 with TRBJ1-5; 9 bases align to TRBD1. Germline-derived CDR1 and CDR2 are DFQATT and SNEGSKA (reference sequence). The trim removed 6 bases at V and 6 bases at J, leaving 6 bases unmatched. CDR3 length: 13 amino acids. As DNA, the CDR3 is TGCAGTGCGTGGACAGGGGACGGTCAGCCCCAGCATTCT. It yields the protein CSAWTGDGQPQHS.

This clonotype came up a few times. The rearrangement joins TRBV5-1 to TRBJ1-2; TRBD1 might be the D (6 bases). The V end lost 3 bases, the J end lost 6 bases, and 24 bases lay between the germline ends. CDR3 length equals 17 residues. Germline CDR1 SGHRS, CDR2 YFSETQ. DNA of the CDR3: TGCGCCAGCAGCTCTCAAACCGTGGTAGGGGACATCAATGGCTACACCTTC. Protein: CASSSQTVVGDINGYTF.

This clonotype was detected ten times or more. CDR3 DNA sequence: TGTGCCAGCAGCTTATTCAGTAGCCCTGAAGCTTTCTTT. This translates into CASSLFSSPEAFF. The gene calls are TRBV7-8 and TRBJ1-1; D remains unclear. Per germline, CDR1 SGHVS and CDR2 FQNEAQ. The CDR3 length is 13 residues. The V end was cut by 2 bases, the J end by 6 bases, with 10 bases between.

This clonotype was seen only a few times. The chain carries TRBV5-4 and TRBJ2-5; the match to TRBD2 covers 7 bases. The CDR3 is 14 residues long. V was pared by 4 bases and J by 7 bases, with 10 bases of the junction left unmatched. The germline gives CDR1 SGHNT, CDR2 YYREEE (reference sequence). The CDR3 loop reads CASSLGGVGGTQYF. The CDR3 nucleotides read TGTGCCAGCAGCCTGGGGGGGGTCGGGGGGACCCAGTACTTC.

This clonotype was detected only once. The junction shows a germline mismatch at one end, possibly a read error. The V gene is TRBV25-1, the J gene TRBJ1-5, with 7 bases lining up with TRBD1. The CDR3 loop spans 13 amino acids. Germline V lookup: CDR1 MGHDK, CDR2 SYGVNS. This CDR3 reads CACSEQGYQPQHF. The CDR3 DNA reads TGTGCCTGCAGCGAACAGGGGTATCAGCCCCAGCATTTT.

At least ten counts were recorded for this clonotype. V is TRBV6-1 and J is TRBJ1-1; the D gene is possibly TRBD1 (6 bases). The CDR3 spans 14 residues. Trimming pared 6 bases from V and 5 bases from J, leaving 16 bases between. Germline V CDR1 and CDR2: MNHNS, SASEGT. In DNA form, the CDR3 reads TGTGCCAGCAGAACCCGGGACCAGGGGACTGAAGCTTTCTTT. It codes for CASRTRDQGTEAFF.

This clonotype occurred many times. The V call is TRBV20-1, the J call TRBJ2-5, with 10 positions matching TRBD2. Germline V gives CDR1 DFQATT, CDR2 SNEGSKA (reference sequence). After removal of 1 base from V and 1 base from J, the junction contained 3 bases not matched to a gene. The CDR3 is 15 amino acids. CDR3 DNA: TGCAGTGCTAGAGTCGGGACTAGCGTCCAAGAGACCCAGTACTTC. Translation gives CSARVGTSVQETQYF.